This TCR beta chain comes out of a study of cytomegalovirus exposure and HLA in healthy donors. Whole-study findings and limits: Cytomegalovirus status was reportedly diagnosed by the classifier with high sensitivity and specificity. Under in vitro conditions, a few CMV-associated chains were confirmed as specific for CMV antigens. The tendency of first-cohort TCR clusters to co-occur in the roughly 110 validation repertoires was identified by a subsequent analysis.

The repertoire was sequenced with immunoSEQ multiplex PCR; TCRdb's copy has only in-frame clones and lacks some. The sample has 100,000 to 150,000 clones, about nine tenths seen once; the top ten hold 1.4%. Worth noting for this clone: What it binds is not known.

The CDR3 runs to 15 residues. In germline, CDR1 is GTSNPN, CDR2 SVGIG (reference sequence). The junction had 8 bases not matched to a gene; V was cut back by 1 base and J by 8 bases. The sequence was collected from a man aged 30-40 years in good health and CMV-seronegative. Sequences were obtained from PBMCs. The J gene is TRBJ1-6, the V gene TRBV30; 7 positions agree with TRBD1. The CDR3, as DNA: TGTGCCTGGAGTGCGACAGGGCCCACGGATTCACCCCTCCACTTT. Its protein is CAWSATGPTDSPLHF.